This TCR beta chain comes out of a study of blood T cell repertoires in COVID-19. About the study: Acute and convalescent COVID-19 samples came from the United States, Italy and Spain.

After removal of 1 base from V and 5 bases from J, the junction contained 7 bases not matched to a gene. Germline V gene lookup returns CDR1 LGHNA and CDR2 YSLEER. The CDR3 covers 15 residues. The protocol was immunoSEQ multiplex PCR, while the TCRdb copy is restricted to in-frame clones and leaves out a portion. The data hold a few hundred thousand clones, with approximately 88% observed a single time. The age range of participants was about 18 to 89 years, with residence in under 25 US areas. The chain joins TRBV4-3 to TRBJ1-2; 7 bases agree with TRBD1. The receptor was isolated from a woman aged 40 to 49 with acute COVID-19. Sequenced input: PBMCs or T cells enriched from blood (not recorded which). This CDR3 reads CASSQGQGSPYGYTF. The CDR3 nucleotides are TGCGCCAGCAGCCAAGGACAGGGTAGCCCTTATGGCTACACCTTC.